The 26 T cell receptor beta chains given below trace back to one sample, sequenced in a study of blood T cell repertoires in COVID-19. TCRdb's table, derived via immunoSEQ multiplex PCR, lists solely in-frame clones and lacks some. The table lists 100,000 to 110,000 clones, around four fifths of them singletons. The sequencing sample was made of peripheral blood. These receptors were taken from a man aged 50 to 60 with active or convalescent COVID-19.

The genes are TRBV25-1 and TRBJ2-1; TRBD2 agrees at 11 bases. The CDR3 length is 15 residues. Trimming took 6 bases from V and 7 from J; bases not matched to a gene: 8. CDR1 is MGHDK and CDR2 is SYGVNS in the germline V gene. CDR3 nucleotides: TGTGCCAGCAGCGTAGCGGGAGGGCCTTTTAATGAGCAGTTCTTC. Translation gives CASSVAGGPFNEQFF.

This sequence joins TRBV6-5 and TRBJ1-2; 7 bases align to TRBD1. Germline CDR1 and CDR2: MNHEY and SVGAGI. The CDR3 covers 14 residues. The junction had 10 bases not matched to a gene; V was cut back by 7 bases and J by 5 bases. The CDR3 DNA sequence: TGTGCCAGCACCCAAAGGGACAGACCTTATGGCTACACCTTC. This sequence encodes CASTQRDRPYGYTF.

This chain uses TRBV11-2 with TRBJ1-2; D gene uncertain. CDR1 SGHAT and CDR2 FQNNGV come from the germline V gene. V lost 1 base, J lost 4 bases, and 10 bases lay in between. The CDR3 runs to 14 residues. CDR3 nucleotide sequence: TGTGCCAGCAGCTTAGTACTCGGTGCCTATGGCTACACCTTC. Its protein product is CASSLVLGAYGYTF.

The CDR3 spells CASSARDSENEKLFF. The CDR3 DNA sequence: TGTGCCAGCAGTGCCCGGGACAGTGAGAATGAAAAACTGTTTTTT. The chain joins TRBV27 to TRBJ1-4; 7 nucleotides agree with TRBD1. The CDR3 consists of 15 residues. Trimming at V came to 5 bases and at J to 5 bases, leaving 8 bases not matched to a gene. Germline values: CDR1 MNHEY, CDR2 SMNVEV (reference sequence).

The chain uses TRBV2 and TRBJ1-2; 9 bases align to TRBD1. Trimming at V came to 7 bases and at J to 8 bases, leaving 8 bases not matched to a gene. This CDR3 has 13 amino acids. Germline V gives CDR1 SNHLY, CDR2 FYNNEI. As DNA, the CDR3 is TGTGCCAGCATCCCGGGACAGGGATTGGGCTACACCTTC. Residues: CASIPGQGLGYTF.

The chain couples TRBV5-6 to TRBJ1-1; 8 bases match TRBD1. This CDR3 region has 12 residues. Losses at the gene ends were 3 bases for V and 8 bases for J; bases not matched to a gene: 3. Germline CDR1 SGHDT, CDR2 YYEEEE. For the CDR3, the DNA is TGTGCCAGCAGCTCAAACAGGGGGGAAGCTTTCTTT. Its protein product is CASSSNRGEAFF.

The CDR3 DNA follows: TGTGCCAGCAGCAGCGACGGGGAGGGCTATGGCTACACCTTC. This codes for CASSSDGEGYGYTF. The chain employs TRBV6-5 and TRBJ1-2; D not certain. V dropped 6 bases and J dropped 4 bases, with 15 bases sitting between them. The CDR3 spans 14 residues. From germline, CDR1 is MNHEY and CDR2 SVGAGI.

This chain links TRBV3-1 (or the pseudogene TRBV3-2) with TRBJ1-2, with D unresolved. Germline CDR1 and CDR2: LGHDT and YNNKEL (reference sequence). Deletions cut 3 bases from V and 7 bases from J, with 15 bases between. This CDR3 has 14 amino acids. The DNA for the CDR3 is TGTGCCAGCAGCCAGGAAGGGAGAGGCCTTGGCTACACCTTC. It specifies CASSQEGRGLGYTF.

This chain joins TRBV7-6 and TRBJ2-2; 10 bases are a match to TRBD1. After removal of 1 base from V and 5 bases from J, the junction contained 7 bases not matched to a gene. The CDR3 has 17 residues. Per germline, CDR1 SGHVS and CDR2 FNYEAQ. DNA of the CDR3: TGTGCCAGCAGCTTAGGGCACAGGACAGGGGGTACCGGGGAGCTGTTTTTT. As protein: CASSLGHRTGGTGELFF.

This clone has just one count. The gene calls are TRBV6-1 and TRBJ1-3; no reliable D call. The CDR3 spans 13 residues. Germline loops: CDR1 MNHNS, CDR2 SASEGT. V was shortened by 2 bases and J by 10 bases, with 12 bases between the two germline ends. This chain's CDR3 is CASSETTSGTIYF. Written as DNA, the CDR3 is TGTGCCAGCAGTGAAACGACTAGCGGTACCATATATTTT.

The chain recombines TRBV2 with TRBJ2-2; D ambiguous. The CDR3 covers 15 residues. Trimming shortened V by 2 bases and J by 1 base, and 8 bases separated the two germline ends. Germline V gives CDR1 SNHLY, CDR2 FYNNEI. As DNA, the CDR3 is TGTGCCAGCAGTGAATCTTCGGGGAACACCGGGGAGCTGTTTTTT. The encoded protein is CASSESSGNTGELFF.

The chain recombines TRBV5-6 with TRBJ2-5; TRBD2 might be the D (6 bases). Trimming pared 0 bases from V and 1 base from J, leaving 7 bases between. Germline CDR1 SGHDT, CDR2 YYEEEE. This CDR3 contains 14 residues. CDR3 in amino acids: CASSLGSGQETQYF. CDR3 sequence (DNA): TGTGCCAGCAGCTTGGGTAGCGGCCAAGAGACCCAGTACTTC.

Here the CDR3 DNA reads TGTGCCACCAGTGATCCGACAGGGGACGGCAATCAGCCCCAGCATTTT. The encoded protein is CATSDPTGDGNQPQHF. V and J are TRBV24-1 and TRBJ1-5; 8 positions match TRBD1. J gave up 2 bases and V 3 bases, and 5 bases lay outside the gene matches. The CDR3 length is 16 residues. Germline-derived CDR1 and CDR2 are KGHDR and SFDVKD.

This clone is a singleton in its sample. The V gene is TRBV30, the J gene TRBJ1-1; D perhaps matches TRBD1 (5 bases). This CDR3 spans 12 amino acids. Germline values: CDR1 GTSNPN, CDR2 SVGIG (reference sequence). Trimming pared 5 bases from V and 1 base from J, leaving 8 bases between. The CDR3 coding sequence is TGTGCCTGGGACAGATCGAACACTGAAGCTTTCTTT. Encoded protein: CAWDRSNTEAFF.

The rearrangement uses TRBV5-4 and TRBJ1-2; the D gene is possibly TRBD1 (5 bases). Germline values: CDR1 SGHNT, CDR2 YYREEE (reference sequence). The V end was cut by 0 bases, the J end by 4 bases, with 7 bases between. The CDR3 extends over 13 amino acids. The CDR3 is CASSLGQSYGYTF. The CDR3, as DNA: TGTGCCAGCAGCTTGGGACAGAGCTATGGCTACACCTTC. The full variable domain, its missing parts supplied by reference TRBV5-4 and TRBJ1-2, is ETGVTQSPTHLIKTRGQQVTLRCSSQSGHNTVSWYQQALGQGPQFIFQYYREEENGRGNFPPRFSGLQFPNYSSELNVNALELDDSALYLCASSLGQSYGYTFGSGTRLTVV.

J is TRBJ1-2 and V is TRBV13; D not resolved. Germline assignment: CDR1 PRHDT and CDR2 FYEKMQ (reference sequence). CDR3 length: 17 residues. Between the trimmed V and J ends, which lost 6 bases and 4 bases, there was a span of 24 bases. CDR3 coding DNA: TGTGCCAGCAGTCGTCCCTACCGTCCGGGATCCGGCTATGGCTACACCTTC. This translates into CASSRPYRPGSGYGYTF.

This clone was detected many times. V is TRBV6-2 or TRBV6-3 and J is TRBJ2-7; 8 nucleotides match TRBD2. The CDR3 totals 16 residues. J gave up 0 bases and V 5 bases, and 9 bases lay outside the gene matches. Germline V CDR1 and CDR2: MNHEY, SVGEGT. The CDR3 sequence: CASSPLRLASSYEQYF. CDR3 in DNA: TGTGCCAGCAGTCCGTTACGACTAGCGAGCTCCTACGAGCAGTACTTC.

CDR3 bases: TGTGCCAGCAGCCAAGGCTTAGCGGGACAAGAGACCCAGTACTTC. Protein product: CASSQGLAGQETQYF. The V call is TRBV4-2, the J call TRBJ2-5, with 8 nucleotides matching TRBD2. CDR1 LGHNA and CDR2 YNFKEQ come from the germline V gene. Trimming removed 1 base from V and 2 bases from J; junction bases left unmatched: 3. This CDR3 spans 15 amino acids.

In nucleotides, the CDR3 is TGTGCCACCAGTGGGGGTAGCGGGATCCAAGAGACCCAGTACTTC. This codes for CATSGGSGIQETQYF. The rearrangement joins TRBV24-1 to TRBJ2-5; 8 nucleotides line up with TRBD2. The CDR3 loop spans 15 amino acids. Losses at the gene ends were 5 bases for V and 1 base for J; bases not matched to a gene: 5. Germline V gene data show CDR1 as KGHDR and CDR2 as SFDVKD.

CDR3 residues: CASSGSLRRDTQYF. In nucleotides, the CDR3 is TGTGCCAGCAGTGGCTCGTTACGCAGAGATACGCAGTATTTT. The chain combines TRBV2 with TRBJ2-3, with D unresolved. CDR1 and CDR2 (germline): SNHLY, FYNNEI. The CDR3 is 14 amino acids. The V and J ends lost 4 bases and 5 bases respectively, with 13 bases between them.

For the CDR3, the DNA is TGCAGCGTTGTCCCGACAGGGATTGGGCAGCCCCAGCATTTT. It encodes CSVVPTGIGQPQHF. V and J are TRBV29-1 and TRBJ1-5; 7 bases match TRBD1. CDR1 and CDR2 (germline): SQVTM, ANQGSEA. V shed 4 bases, J shed 7 bases, and the junction held 10 bases outside the gene matches. This CDR3 has 14 amino acids.

The rearrangement links TRBV6-1 to TRBJ1-2, with a tentative D call TRBD1 (5 bases). V was clipped by 3 bases and J by 4 bases, with 9 bases between them. Germline V CDR1 and CDR2: MNHNS, SASEGT. The CDR3 contains 13 residues. The CDR3 spells CASSEGGVYGYTF. DNA of the CDR3: TGTGCCAGCAGTGAGGGAGGGGTCTATGGCTACACCTTC.

A word on this clone: Additional DNA sequences in this sample encode the identical CDR3. The chain combines TRBV24-1 with TRBJ1-2; D perhaps matches TRBD1 (6 bases). This CDR3 has 14 amino acids. The germline V and J ends were trimmed by 2 bases and 4 bases, with 10 bases remaining between them. Looked up from germline, CDR1 is KGHDR and CDR2 is SFDVKD. The CDR3: CATSDSGGAYGYTF. The CDR3 DNA is TGTGCCACCAGTGATTCTGGGGGGGCCTATGGCTACACCTTC.

This clone was seen only once. The rearrangement uses TRBV5-5 and TRBJ2-6; D gene uncertain. The germline CDR1 and CDR2 sequences are SGHKS and YYEKEE (reference sequence). V gave up 0 bases and J gave up 4 bases, with 11 bases separating them. The CDR3 runs to 16 residues. The CDR3 nucleotides read TGTGCCAGCAGCTTGGGTTTCGGGTCCGGGGCCAACGTCCTGACTTTC. Encoded protein: CASSLGFGSGANVLTF.

The chain combines TRBV24-1 with TRBJ2-2; 11 bases are shared with TRBD1. Germline CDR1 and CDR2: KGHDR and SFDVKD. Trimming removed 5 bases from V and 5 bases from J; junction bases left unmatched: 3. The CDR3 covers 15 residues. The CDR3 protein is CATSVGTGGTGELFF. CDR3 DNA sequence: TGTGCCACCAGTGTAGGGACAGGGGGGACCGGGGAGCTGTTTTTT.

This rearrangement joins TRBV19 to TRBJ1-3; D call uncertain. V was shortened by 4 bases and J by 2 bases, with 9 bases between the two germline ends. This CDR3 has 14 amino acids. Germline-derived CDR1 and CDR2 are LNHDA and SQIVND (reference sequence). The CDR3 nucleotides read TGTGCCAGTAGTAGTTCGGTCGCTGGAAACACCATATATTTT. Amino acid sequence: CASSSSVAGNTIYF.